This T cell receptor beta chain was recovered during a study of T-cell reconstitution after alpha-beta-depleted transplantation in children. Whole-study results and caveats: As was reported, about two months after transplant, alpha-beta T cells came from several hundred expanded graft clones.

The J segment lost 6 bases and the V segment lost 2 bases, leaving 2 bases of the junction unmatched. The CDR3 contains 16 residues. Germline V CDR1 and CDR2: SNHLY, FYNNEI. Notes on this clonotype: What it binds is unknown.

The TCRbeta library was prepared with unique molecular identifiers. TCRdb itself ran the PCR reads through MiXCR, one entry per CDR3 protein. Of 500,000 to 600,000 distinct CDR3 sequences listed, 25% to 30% were seen once; the top ten hold around a third. The sample was PBMCs, taken before TCRalphabeta/CD19-depleted stem cell transplant. The chain is built from TRBV2 and TRBJ2-2; 14 nucleotides agree with TRBD2. The TCR was taken from a boy younger than two with Wiskott-Aldrich syndrome, due to receive a stem cell transplant. The CDR3 spells CASSETGLAGAGELFF. Here the CDR3 DNA reads TGTGCCAGCAGTGAAACGGGACTAGCGGGAGCCGGGGAGCTGTTTTTT.